Shown below are 15 T cell receptor beta chains from a single sample sequenced in a study of shared clonotypes between healthy human individuals. Naive CD8 cells, CD45RO-negative and positively selected for CCR7, excluded terminally differentiated effector memory CD45RA+ cells. Profiling relied on immunoSEQ multiplex PCR, and the TCRdb table lists in-frame clones only, not all of them. The sample contains around 2.1 million clones, 90% to 95% of which appear only once. The material sequenced was naive CD8+ T cells from PBMCs. These receptors all come from a man between 18 and 35 years old in good health. Some clones in this sample may be carry-over from other donors' samples.

Note on this clone: This sample includes further DNA sequences coding for the same CDR3. J is TRBJ2-7 and V is TRBV29-1; 8 positions match TRBD1. Germline trimming cut 6 bases from V and 5 bases from J; bases unmatched to any gene: 6. The CDR3 length is 12 residues. CDR1 is SQVTM and CDR2 is ANQGSEA in the germline V gene. The CDR3 coding sequence is TGCAGCGTCCTAGACAGGGGCGACGAGCAGTACTTC. Its protein is CSVLDRGDEQYF.

The genes are TRBV13 and TRBJ2-7, with TRBD1 identical over 12 bases. The CDR3 is made up of 17 amino acids. V gave up 5 bases and J gave up 3 bases; unmatched junction bases: 11. Per the germline V gene, CDR1 is PRHDT and CDR2 is FYEKMQ (reference sequence). CDR3 in amino acids: CASSAEGTGGANYEQYF. Written as DNA, the CDR3 is TGTGCCAGCAGCGCAGAAGGGACAGGGGGCGCGAACTACGAGCAGTACTTC.

The sample holds one count of this clone. This sequence joins TRBV30 and TRBJ1-2; D is undetermined. V lost 2 bases and J lost 5, with 9 bases in between. This CDR3 region has 12 residues. Germline values: CDR1 GTSNPN, CDR2 SVGIG (reference sequence). The CDR3 protein is CAWSPDPYGYTF. CDR3 coding DNA: TGTGCCTGGAGTCCAGACCCTTATGGCTACACCTTC. Looking up the rest from reference TRBV30 and TRBJ1-2 gives the full variable domain: SQTIHQWPATLVQPVGSPLSLECTVEGTSNPNLYWYRQAAGRGLQLLFYSVGIGQISSEVPQNLSASRPQDRQFILSSKKLLLSDSGFYLCAWSPDPYGYTFGSGTRLTVV.

The V and J genes are TRBV29-1 and TRBJ2-2, with TRBD2 matching 10 bases. J lost 3 bases, V lost 7 bases, and 14 bases had no gene match. The CDR3 loop spans 17 amino acids. CDR1 is SQVTM, CDR2 ANQGSEA, per germline. CDR3 DNA sequence: TGCAGCGCCGAGAGGCCTAGCGGGAGTTTCGACACCGGGGAGCTGTTTTTT. Its translation: CSAERPSGSFDTGELFF.

With respect to this clone: In the same sample, other DNA sequences code for this CDR3. The chain combines TRBV7-2 with TRBJ2-1; 7 nucleotides agree with TRBD1. This CDR3 comprises 14 residues. V lost 3 bases, J lost 4 bases, and 3 bases stayed unmatched. Germline V lookup: CDR1 SGHTA, CDR2 FQGNSA. The DNA of the CDR3 is TGTGCCAGCAGCTTTTGGGACAGTTACAATGAGCAGTTCTTC. Amino acid sequence: CASSFWDSYNEQFF.

This sequence joins TRBV10-2 and TRBJ2-7, with 8 bases that match TRBD1. The V segment lost 0 bases and the J segment 5 bases; nucleotides outside the gene matches: 6. CDR1 is WSHSY, CDR2 SAAADI, per germline. The CDR3 totals 15 residues. The CDR3 sequence is CASSESPTGVNEQYF. CDR3 nucleotide sequence: TGCGCCAGCAGTGAGTCGCCGACAGGGGTTAACGAGCAGTACTTC.

The J gene is TRBJ2-7, the V gene TRBV7-9, with 12 positions matching TRBD2. Germline CDR1 reads SEHNR; CDR2 reads FQNEAQ (reference sequence). There are 17 residues in the CDR3. The V segment lost 5 bases and the J segment 1 base; nucleotides outside the gene matches: 9. CDR3 DNA sequence: TGTGCCAGCAGCCGCGGGCCTAGCGGGAGGGAGTCCTACGAGCAGTACTTC. Its protein product is CASSRGPSGRESYEQYF.

V gene TRBV27 combines with J gene TRBJ2-1, with D possibly being TRBD1 (5 bases). V gave up 4 bases and J gave up 2 bases, with 6 bases separating them. CDR3 length equals 13 residues. CDR1 and CDR2 (germline): MNHEY, SMNVEV (reference sequence). CDR3 amino acids: CASSWTPYNEQFF. The CDR3 DNA reads as TGTGCCAGCAGTTGGACACCCTACAATGAGCAGTTCTTC.

This chain uses TRBV19 with TRBJ2-3; 8 bases match TRBD2. V lost 8 bases, J lost 4 bases, and 11 bases stayed unmatched. Germline lookup yields CDR1 LNHDA and CDR2 SQIVND (reference sequence). The CDR3 is made up of 15 amino acids. CDR3 DNA sequence: TGTGCCAGTGCAGGGGCGGGAGGAGGATCAGATACGCAGTATTTT. Translation gives CASAGAGGGSDTQYF.

This clone was counted between two and nine times. This chain connects TRBV29-1 to TRBJ1-2; D unclear. The CDR3 is 12 residues long. The germline V gene has CDR1 SQVTM and CDR2 ANQGSEA. The V end lost 7 bases, the J end lost 3 bases, and 12 bases lay between the germline ends. The CDR3, as DNA: TGCAGCGCCATAGGAGACTACTATGGCTACACCTTC. Encoded protein: CSAIGDYYGYTF.

V gene TRBV6-1 combines with J gene TRBJ1-2, with TRBD1 matching over 7 bases. Trimming took 4 bases from V and 4 from J; bases not matched to a gene: 9. This CDR3 spans 15 amino acids. Germline assignment: CDR1 MNHNS and CDR2 SASEGT. The CDR3, as DNA: TGTGCCAGCAGTGGGTGGGGACAGACGGCCTATGGCTACACCTTC. It specifies CASSGWGQTAYGYTF.

Remarks on this clone: Other nucleotide sequences in the sample specify the same CDR3. The chain has TRBV5-6 and TRBJ2-1; no reliable D call. Germline V gene data show CDR1 as SGHDT and CDR2 as YYEEEE. The CDR3 totals 12 residues. V lost 1 base and J lost 7, with 6 bases in between. Here the CDR3 reads CASSLRRNEQFF. The CDR3 bases are TGTGCCAGCAGCTTGAGGCGGAATGAGCAGTTCTTC.

This chain joins TRBV4-3 and TRBJ2-2; TRBD2 matches 8 bases. CDR1 LGHNA and CDR2 YSLEER come from the germline V gene. The CDR3 is made up of 18 amino acids. Trimming took 2 bases from V and 6 from J; bases not matched to a gene: 14. The DNA for the CDR3 is TGCGCCAGCAGCCAATTCCGCACCGGGACTAGAGGTTCCGGGGAGCTGTTTTTT. Translating gives CASSQFRTGTRGSGELFF.

The chain has TRBV15 and TRBJ2-1; D remains ambiguous. The CDR3 is 18 residues long. The germline V gene encodes CDR1 LNHNV and CDR2 YYDKDF (reference sequence). Trimming pared 0 bases from V and 5 bases from J, leaving 20 bases between. The CDR3 region has the DNA TGTGCCACCAGCAGAGAAGGCGGCAGATCGTTTACGGACAATGAGCAGTTCTTC. Amino acid sequence: CATSREGGRSFTDNEQFF.

This sequence joins TRBV19 and TRBJ2-1, with 12 bases that match TRBD2. The CDR3 extends over 15 amino acids. With V trimmed by 6 bases and J by 5 bases, 5 bases remained unmatched. Per the germline V gene, CDR1 is LNHDA and CDR2 is SQIVND (reference sequence). CDR3 in DNA: TGTGCCAGTAGGGATCTAGCGGGAGGGCACAATGAGCAGTTCTTC. It is translated as CASRDLAGGHNEQFF.